The 23 T cell receptor beta chains given below trace back to one sample, sequenced in a study of T cell responses to AZD1222 COVID-19 vaccine. Libraries were prepared by immunoSEQ multiplex PCR; TCRdb keeps only in-frame clonotypes and omits some of them. Among 170,000 or so clones, roughly nine tenths were seen once, and the ten largest hold approximately 1.6%. The starting material was peripheral blood, obtained on day 0 of AZD1222 vaccination. These receptor sequences come from an adult in good health.

This clone has a single count. This chain uses TRBV4-3 with TRBJ2-6, with D possibly being TRBD1 or TRBD2 (6 bases each). CDR3 size: 18 residues. Germline CDR1 reads LGHNA; CDR2 reads YSLEER. V was pared by 0 bases and J by 0 bases, with 12 bases between. The CDR3: CASSQDRGLLSGANVLTF. The CDR3 region has the DNA TGCGCCAGCAGCCAAGATCGGGGGCTCCTCTCTGGGGCCAACGTCCTGACTTTC.

Ten or more counts support this clone. This chain connects TRBV6-6 to TRBJ1-6; TRBD1 matches at 7 bases. The CDR3 totals 13 residues. V gave up 10 bases and J gave up 8 bases; unmatched junction bases: 8. Per germline, CDR1 MNHNY and CDR2 SVGAGI (reference sequence). CDR3 sequence (DNA): TGTGCCACTCAGGTACAGGGGTATTCACCCCTCCACTTT. Its translation: CATQVQGYSPLHF.

The chain combines TRBV7-9 with TRBJ1-6; a weak D match, TRBD1 (5 bases). Trimming left V 7 bases short and J 7 bases short, with 20 bases between. Germline CDR1 SEHNR, CDR2 FQNEAQ (reference sequence). CDR3 length: 16 amino acids. The CDR3 nucleotides read TGTGCCAGCAATGAGGCTCCCCCCGGGGGGAATTCACCCCTCCACTTT. Its protein product is CASNEAPPGGNSPLHF.

This rearrangement joins TRBV28 to TRBJ1-1; no reliable D call. Germline V CDR1 and CDR2: MDHEN, SYDVKM. V was cut by 1 base and J by 7 bases, with 7 bases left in between. The CDR3 is 12 residues long. CDR3 sequence: CASSLLSSEAFF. The CDR3 bases are TGTGCCAGCAGTTTATTGTCCAGTGAAGCTTTCTTT. Full variable domain (remainder filled in from reference TRBV28 and TRBJ1-1): DVKVTQSSRYLVKRTGEKVFLECVQDMDHENMFWYRQDPGLGLRLIYFSYDVKMKEKGDIPEGYSVSREKKERFSLILESASTNQTSMYLCASSLLSSEAFFGQGTRLTVV.

The CDR3 sequence is CSVGQGAFEAFF. The CDR3 coding sequence is TGCAGCGTCGGACAGGGGGCGTTTGAAGCTTTCTTT. The chain joins TRBV29-1 to TRBJ1-1, with 11 bases aligning to TRBD1. The CDR3 consists of 12 residues. Losses at the gene ends were 6 bases for V and 7 bases for J; bases not matched to a gene: 4. Germline loops: CDR1 SQVTM, CDR2 ANQGSEA.

This clone was counted once. The chain is built from TRBV28 and TRBJ1-4; 7 nucleotides agree with TRBD1. The germline gives CDR1 MDHEN, CDR2 SYDVKM. The CDR3 contains 17 residues. V was clipped by 6 bases and J by 7 bases; unmatched bases: 17. The CDR3, as DNA: TGTGCCAGCAGCTCCGCGGGGGCAGGGGGAGGTCTTGAAAAACTGTTTTTT. Translated, it gives CASSSAGAGGGLEKLFF.

Comment on this clone: A read error may account for a junction end that differs from germline. This chain links TRBV7-7 with TRBJ2-5; TRBD2 matches at 7 bases. The CDR3 is 15 amino acids. CDR1 and CDR2 from the germline V gene are SSHAT and FNYEAQ (reference sequence). This chain's CDR3 is CASSYLGGGQETQYF. The CDR3, as DNA: TGTGCTAGCAGCTACCTGGGGGGGGGCCAAGAGACCCAGTACTTC.

The chain is built from TRBV7-8 and TRBJ1-5; D unclear. The germline CDR1 and CDR2 sequences are SGHVS and FQNEAQ. There are 15 residues in the CDR3. V gave up 0 bases and J gave up 8 bases, with 14 bases separating them. This chain's CDR3 is CASSLASHISEPQHF. For the CDR3, the DNA is TGTGCCAGCAGCTTAGCATCGCACATTTCGGAGCCCCAGCATTTT.

The chain couples TRBV5-8 to TRBJ2-7; D is possibly TRBD1 or TRBD2 (5 bases each). This CDR3 has 16 residues. The germline V gene has CDR1 SGHTS and CDR2 YDEGEE. V gave up 0 bases and J gave up 2 bases, with 15 bases separating them. This chain's CDR3 is CASSLDGGNRPYEQYF. Written as DNA, the CDR3 is TGTGCCAGCAGCTTGGATGGGGGAAATAGGCCCTACGAGCAGTACTTC.

The chain recombines TRBV4-2 with TRBJ2-7; perhaps D is TRBD1 or TRBD2 (5 bases each). This CDR3 region has 15 residues. CDR1 is LGHNA and CDR2 is YNFKEQ in the germline V gene. V lost 0 bases, J lost 2 bases, and 11 bases lay in between. The CDR3 reads CASSQDRGPAYEQYF. The CDR3 DNA is TGTGCCAGCAGCCAAGATAGGGGACCAGCCTACGAGCAGTACTTC.

The chain links TRBV19 to TRBJ1-2; the D is unclear. Germline CDR1 is LNHDA and CDR2 is SQIVND (reference sequence). Between the trimmed V and J ends, which lost 5 bases and 1 base, there was a span of 8 bases. There are 13 residues in the CDR3. In DNA, the CDR3 is TGTGCCAGTAGTCCCGGAGGTAACTATGGCTACACCTTC. Translating gives CASSPGGNYGYTF.

This clone was seen once. The chain recombines TRBV30 with TRBJ2-2; D is undetermined. CDR3 length: 15 amino acids. Trimming shortened V by 0 bases and J by 2 bases, and 10 bases separated the two germline ends. Germline CDR1 is GTSNPN and CDR2 is SVGIG (reference sequence). CDR3 nucleotide sequence: TGTGCCTGGAGTGTACGCGGTGTTAACACCGGGGAGCTGTTTTTT. It encodes CAWSVRGVNTGELFF.

The gene calls are TRBV6-5 and TRBJ1-5; perhaps TRBD1 as D (5 bases). This CDR3 has 15 residues. The V gene lost 8 bases and the J gene lost 2 bases, with 16 bases spanning the gap. Germline assignment: CDR1 MNHEY and CDR2 SVGAGI. CDR3 sequence: CASRATGRGNQPQHF. In DNA form, the CDR3 reads TGTGCCAGCCGGGCGACCGGCAGGGGCAATCAGCCCCAGCATTTT.

This chain uses TRBV4-1 with TRBJ1-4; tentative D call: TRBD1 (5 bases). The CDR3 totals 16 residues. Germline CDR1 is MGHRA and CDR2 is YSYEKL. The V and J ends lost 0 bases and 8 bases respectively, with 16 bases between them. CDR3 region: CASSQESGRAREKLFF. The CDR3, as DNA: TGCGCCAGCAGCCAAGAGTCAGGCAGGGCGAGGGAAAAACTGTTTTTT.

The chain joins TRBV29-1 to TRBJ1-2; no firm D call. Germline V gives CDR1 SQVTM, CDR2 ANQGSEA. The CDR3 is 14 residues long. Trimming shortened V by 0 bases and J by 5 bases, and 13 bases separated the two germline ends. The CDR3 sequence is CSVEDERQAYGYTF. The CDR3 nucleotides read TGCAGCGTTGAAGATGAGAGACAAGCTTATGGCTACACCTTC. The full variable domain, completed using reference TRBV29-1 and TRBJ1-2, is SAVISQKPSRDICQRGTSLTIQCQVDSQVTMMFWYRQQPGQSLTLIATANQGSEATYESGFVIDKFPISRPNLTFSTLTVSNMSPEDSSIYLCSVEDERQAYGYTFGSGTRLTVV.

The V and J genes are TRBV2 and TRBJ2-1, with D perhaps assigned TRBD1 or TRBD2 (5 bases each). Germline assignment: CDR1 SNHLY and CDR2 FYNNEI. CDR3 length: 12 residues. V lost 4 bases, J lost 5 bases, and 6 bases lay in between. This CDR3 is CASSAGHNEQFF. DNA for the CDR3: TGTGCCAGCAGTGCGGGGCACAATGAGCAGTTCTTC.

The rearrangement links TRBV19 to TRBJ1-4, with TRBD1 matching over 10 bases. Germline loops: CDR1 LNHDA, CDR2 SQIVND (reference sequence). After removal of 4 bases from V and 2 bases from J, the junction contained 10 bases not matched to a gene. The CDR3 runs 18 residues. The CDR3 DNA reads as TGTGCCAGTAGTAACTCCCGGGACAGGGGACGGACTAATGAAAAACTGTTTTTT. Residues: CASSNSRDRGRTNEKLFF.

The rearrangement links TRBV19 to TRBJ2-2; possible D gene TRBD1, 6 bases. The CDR3 has 15 amino acids. Germline V gene sequence: CDR1 LNHDA, CDR2 SQIVND (reference sequence). Trimming stripped 3 bases from V and 5 bases from J, with 13 bases between. CDR3 DNA: TGTGCCAGTAGTATCGGACAGTCTTGGACCGGGGAGCTGTTTTTT. Translation: CASSIGQSWTGELFF.

The chain is built from TRBV19 and TRBJ2-2; maybe TRBD2 (6 bases). The V end was cut by 0 bases, the J end by 3 bases, with 17 bases between. The CDR3 extends over 18 amino acids. Germline V gene lookup returns CDR1 LNHDA and CDR2 SQIVND (reference sequence). The DNA of the CDR3 is TGTGCCAGTAGTATAGATCTTTTGGAGGGCGCGGACACCGGGGAGCTGTTTTTT. It encodes CASSIDLLEGADTGELFF.

The chain has TRBV6-6 and TRBJ1-5, with 8 bases matching TRBD1. CDR1 is MNHNY, CDR2 SVGAGI, per germline (reference sequence). CDR3 length equals 15 residues. Trimming at V came to 2 bases and at J to 5 bases, leaving 5 bases not matched to a gene. DNA of the CDR3: TGTGCCAGCAGTTACCCCAGGGGGCGCGATCAGCCCCAGCATTTT. It encodes CASSYPRGRDQPQHF.

The rearrangement uses TRBV28 and TRBJ2-3, with 13 bases that match TRBD2. In germline, CDR1 is MDHEN, CDR2 SYDVKM. The V segment lost 6 bases and the J segment 0 bases; nucleotides outside the gene matches: 6. The CDR3 totals 17 residues. CDR3 amino acids: CASSLELAGGSTDTQYF. CDR3 coding DNA: TGTGCCAGCAGCCTCGAACTAGCGGGGGGGAGCACAGATACGCAGTATTTT.

The chain joins TRBV28 to TRBJ1-1; the D gene is possibly TRBD1 (6 bases). Trimming removed 5 bases from V and 6 bases from J, with 10 bases in between. Germline loops: CDR1 MDHEN, CDR2 SYDVKM. CDR3 length equals 12 residues. The chain's CDR3 is CASSRQEAEAFF. In DNA form, the CDR3 reads TGTGCCAGCAGTCGACAGGAGGCTGAAGCTTTCTTT.

The rearrangement joins TRBV18 to TRBJ2-5; D possibly uses TRBD1 or TRBD2 (7 bases each). The germline V and J ends were trimmed by 6 bases and 4 bases, with 12 bases remaining between them. Germline CDR1 KGHSH, CDR2 LQKENI. The length of the CDR3 is 13 residues. This chain's CDR3 is CASSARGGETQYF. As DNA, the CDR3 is TGTGCCAGCTCTGCCAGGGGGGGAGAGACCCAGTACTTC.